The 17 T cell receptor beta chains below were found in one sample sequenced in a study of shared clonotypes between healthy human individuals (dated by TCRdb to about 2020). The protocol used for the library was the immunoSEQ multiplex PCR assay. This immuneACCESS table, as held by TCRdb, lists in-frame sequences with V and J called but not all clones. Of the missing ones, under half trace to an unresolved V gene in checked studies; the others have no known cause. Within this sample are a few hundred thousand clones, with more than 95% of them counted one time only. The biggest ten clones account for around 0.06% of the sample. The source material was naive CD4+ T cells sorted from blood. The sample's cell subset or site, from its label and the paper: CD45RA+ positively selected. These receptors were taken from a woman younger than 45 in good health.

For the CDR3, the DNA is TGTGCCTGGAGTGTACTCAGCGGCCAAGAGACCCAGTACTTC. This codes for CAWSVLSGQETQYF. This chain uses TRBV30 with TRBJ2-5; TRBD2 is a possible D gene (5 bases). Germline V gene data show CDR1 as GTSNPN and CDR2 as SVGIG (reference sequence). This CDR3 is 14 amino acids long. V was shortened by 0 bases and J by 1 base, with 9 bases between the two germline ends. The full variable domain, its missing parts supplied by reference TRBV30 and TRBJ2-5, is SQTIHQWPATLVQPVGSPLSLECTVEGTSNPNLYWYRQAAGRGLQLLFYSVGIGQISSEVPQNLSASRPQDRQFILSSKKLLLSDSGFYLCAWSVLSGQETQYFGPGTRLLVL.

The chain recombines TRBV11-2 with TRBJ2-3; 10 nucleotides agree with TRBD2. The CDR3 has 14 amino acids. J lost 5 bases, V lost 4 bases, and 3 bases had no gene match. Per germline, CDR1 SGHAT and CDR2 FQNNGV. CDR3: CASSSLAGEDTQYF. In DNA form, the CDR3 reads TGTGCCAGCAGCTCTCTAGCGGGAGAAGATACGCAGTATTTT.

This clone was seen once. The chain is built from TRBV27 and TRBJ1-2; D might be TRBD1 (5 bases). Trimming removed 0 bases from V and 6 bases from J, with 17 bases in between. Germline V gene data show CDR1 as MNHEY and CDR2 as SMNVEV (reference sequence). CDR3 size: 16 residues. The CDR3 protein is CASSLSRSPGEDGYTF. Here the CDR3 DNA reads TGTGCCAGCAGTTTATCGCGATCCCCGGGGGAGGATGGCTACACCTTC.

The count of this clone is one. The chain is built from TRBV6-6 and TRBJ1-1; the D gene is possibly TRBD1 (5 bases). Germline-derived CDR1 and CDR2 are MNHNY and SVGAGI (reference sequence). The CDR3 has 15 amino acids. Deletions cut 5 bases from V and 4 bases from J, with 17 bases between. This CDR3 reads CASSTGTGITTEAFF. CDR3 bases: TGTGCCAGCAGTACTGGGACGGGGATTACCACTGAAGCTTTCTTT.

This clone showed up just once. The J gene is TRBJ1-5, the V gene TRBV23-1; no definite D call. TRBV23-1 is noted as an ORF with a role that remains uncertain. The V and J ends lost 11 bases and 8 bases respectively, with 16 bases between them. The CDR3 sequence is 12 residues long. The CDR3 DNA sequence: TGCGCCCATCGTAGGGTTTGGGAGCCCCAGCATTTT. This translates into CAHRRVWEPQHF.

The rearrangement joins TRBV19 to TRBJ2-1; tentatively, D is TRBD1 or TRBD2 (7 bases each). The CDR3 has 15 amino acids. CDR1 is LNHDA and CDR2 is SQIVND in the germline V gene (reference sequence). Trimming shortened V by 5 bases and J by 8 bases, and 19 bases separated the two germline ends. CDR3 in DNA: TGTGCCAGTAGTCCAGGGGGGGCCCGGGCGGATGAGCAGTTCTTC. Amino acid sequence: CASSPGGARADEQFF.

The chain carries TRBV7-9 and TRBJ2-1; D is undetermined. Germline CDR1 and CDR2: SEHNR and FQNEAQ (reference sequence). Deletions cut 4 bases from V and 10 bases from J, with 14 bases between. This CDR3 comprises 13 residues. CDR3 sequence reads: CASSSLSSQEQFF. The CDR3 coding sequence is TGTGCCAGCAGCTCATTGAGTTCCCAGGAGCAGTTCTTC. Based on the CDR3 plus reference TRBV7-9 and TRBJ2-1, the full variable domain is DTGVSQNPRHKITKRGQNVTFRCDPISEHNRLYWYRQTLGQGPEFLTYFQNEAQLEKSRLLSDRFSAERPKGSFSTLEIQRTEQGDSAMYLCASSSLSSQEQFFGPGTRLTVL.

This chain uses TRBV7-9 with TRBJ2-1; D gene uncertain. This CDR3 has 14 residues. The germline CDR1 and CDR2 sequences are SEHNR and FQNEAQ (reference sequence). Between the trimmed V and J ends, which lost 1 base and 8 bases, there was a span of 12 bases. CDR3: CASSLEPSLDEQFF. CDR3 sequence (DNA): TGTGCCAGCAGCTTAGAACCGTCCTTGGATGAGCAGTTCTTC.

The chain combines TRBV18 with TRBJ2-3; D is undetermined. The CDR3 has 17 residues. Germline CDR1 reads KGHSH; CDR2 reads LQKENI. Trimming shortened V by 3 bases and J by 2 bases, and 18 bases separated the two germline ends. The CDR3 DNA sequence: TGTGCCAGCTCACCCCCTGCCGGCGGCAGCAACACAGATACGCAGTATTTT. Encoded protein: CASSPPAGGSNTDTQYF.

This chain links TRBV10-1 with TRBJ2-3; D unclear. Trimming took off 2 bases at V and 1 base at J, with 7 bases between the two ends. Germline assignment: CDR1 WNHNN and CDR2 SYGVQD (reference sequence). CDR3 size: 14 residues. The chain's CDR3 is CASSEGRGTDTQYF. The CDR3 bases are TGCGCCAGCAGTGAGGGCCGGGGCACAGATACGCAGTATTTT.

The chain carries TRBV11-2 and TRBJ1-3; tentatively, D is TRBD1 (6 bases). The CDR3 spans 16 residues. Trimming removed 5 bases at V and 5 bases at J, with 19 bases between. Looked up from germline, CDR1 is SGHAT and CDR2 is FQNNGV. The CDR3 DNA sequence: TGTGCCAGCAGCCCTCTAGGGGGGGCGGACCGAAACACCATATATTTT. This codes for CASSPLGGADRNTIYF. The variable domain in full, with the rest retrieved from reference TRBV11-2 and TRBJ1-3, is EAGVAQSPRYKIIEKRQSVAFWCNPISGHATLYWYQQILGQGPKLLIQFQNNGVVDDSQLPKDRFSAERLKGVDSTLKIQPAKLEDSAVYLCASSPLGGADRNTIYFGEGSWLTVV.

The rearrangement uses TRBV6-1 and TRBJ2-3; D gene unclear. The CDR3 consists of 11 residues. Germline CDR1 and CDR2: MNHNS and SASEGT. The V end lost 3 bases, the J end lost 5 bases, and 3 bases lay between the germline ends. The CDR3 nucleotides are TGTGCCAGCAGTGACAGAGATACGCAGTATTTT. As protein: CASSDRDTQYF.

This clone was counted a single time. The chain carries TRBV19 and TRBJ2-1, with 8 bases that match TRBD1. Germline V CDR1 and CDR2: LNHDA, SQIVND (reference sequence). J was trimmed by 6 bases and V by 6 bases; bases with no gene match: 16. The CDR3 runs to 17 residues. The CDR3 DNA sequence: TGTGCCAGTAGCTGGGGTGGGTCGGACAGGGTTTTCAATGAGCAGTTCTTC. This translates into CASSWGGSDRVFNEQFF. The variable domain in full, completed from reference TRBV19 and TRBJ2-1, reads DGGITQSPKYLFRKEGQNVTLSCEQNLNHDAMYWYRQDPGQGLRLIYYSQIVNDFQKGDIAEGYSVSREKKESFPLTVTSAQKNPTAFYLCASSWGGSDRVFNEQFFGPGTRLTVL.

V and J are TRBV19 and TRBJ1-2, with 7 positions matching TRBD1. The CDR3 length is 15 residues. With 6 bases clipped from V and 5 bases from J, the junction kept 12 bases outside the gene matches. From germline, CDR1 is LNHDA and CDR2 SQIVND (reference sequence). CDR3 DNA sequence: TGTGCCAGTAGGGAATTGACAGGGCCCGGGTATGGCTACACCTTC. Translated: CASRELTGPGYGYTF.

The chain uses TRBV25-1 and TRBJ2-1, with D possibly being TRBD2 (6 bases). The CDR3 consists of 14 residues. From germline, CDR1 is MGHDK and CDR2 SYGVNS. Trimming removed 0 bases from V and 7 bases from J, with 10 bases in between. For the CDR3, the DNA is TGTGCCAGCAGTGAATATTGGAGGGGTAATGAGCAGTTCTTC. Protein sequence: CASSEYWRGNEQFF.

The chain joins TRBV6-5 to TRBJ2-5; D call uncertain. V lost 6 bases, J lost 5 bases, and 13 bases lay in between. This CDR3 is 13 amino acids long. Germline V gives CDR1 MNHEY, CDR2 SVGAGI. The CDR3 region is CASRLNIGETQYF. For the CDR3, the DNA is TGTGCCAGCAGGCTCAATATCGGGGAGACCCAGTACTTC.

The chain recombines TRBV10-3 with TRBJ2-1; the D gene is possibly TRBD2 (5 bases). Germline CDR1 ENHRY, CDR2 SYGVKD. This CDR3 has 15 amino acids. The V end was cut by 3 bases, the J end by 0 bases, with 9 bases between. The CDR3 bases are TGTGCCATCAGTGACGGACGGGACTCCTACAATGAGCAGTTCTTC. Residues: CAISDGRDSYNEQFF.